What follows are 28 T cell receptor beta chains derived from one specimen sequenced in a study of siplizumab effects on memory and regulatory T cells. The repertoire was sequenced with immunoSEQ multiplex PCR; TCRdb's copy has only in-frame clones and lacks some. The sample has some 97,000 clones, about 93% seen once; the top ten hold about 0.6%. The sequencing sample was made of Tregs sorted from blood. The receptors come from a human donor in good health.

This chain links TRBV4-2 with TRBJ1-2; the D gene is possibly TRBD1 (5 bases). Looked up from germline, CDR1 is LGHNA and CDR2 is YNFKEQ. Trimming cost V 4 bases and J 4 bases, with 13 bases left between them. This CDR3 is built from 14 residues. CDR3 bases: TGTGCCAGCAGCCCAATCGACAGCCTCTATGGCTACACCTTC. Translating gives CASSPIDSLYGYTF.

V is TRBV5-5 and J is TRBJ2-1, with 12 positions matching TRBD1. V dropped 1 base and J dropped 7; count of bases not matched to a gene: 9. This CDR3 contains 17 residues. Germline V gene data show CDR1 as SGHKS and CDR2 as YYEKEE (reference sequence). The CDR3 protein is CASSLLRGQGAKNEQFF. CDR3 nucleotides: TGTGCCAGCAGCTTGTTGAGGGGACAGGGGGCAAAAAATGAGCAGTTCTTC.

This clone was seen only a few times. The genes are TRBV19 and TRBJ2-7; maybe TRBD1 (6 bases). V lost 6 bases and J lost 0, with 9 bases in between. Germline loops: CDR1 LNHDA, CDR2 SQIVND (reference sequence). The CDR3 length is 13 residues. As DNA, the CDR3 is TGTGCCAGTAGCAGACAGGCCTCCTACGAGCAGTACTTC. Translating it yields CASSRQASYEQYF.

Here the CDR3 DNA reads TGTGCCACGACCGAGAGGGAGACCCAGTACTTC. Protein product: CATTERETQYF. The V gene is TRBV19, the J gene TRBJ2-5; D gene ambiguous. V lost 10 bases to trimming and J lost 5 bases, with 11 bases between them. The CDR3 contains 11 residues. The germline gives CDR1 LNHDA, CDR2 SQIVND (reference sequence). The full variable domain, with the rest looked up from reference TRBV19 and TRBJ2-5, is DGGITQSPKYLFRKEGQNVTLSCEQNLNHDAMYWYRQDPGQGLRLIYYSQIVNDFQKGDIAEGYSVSREKKESFPLTVTSAQKNPTAFYLCATTERETQYFGPGTRLLVL.

This rearrangement joins TRBV7-2 to TRBJ1-6; no clear D gene. The CDR3 runs to 16 residues. The V end was cut by 3 bases, the J end by 7 bases, with 16 bases between. CDR1 and CDR2 from the germline V gene are SGHTA and FQGNSA. The CDR3 is CASSFMRKSGNSPLHF. The CDR3 bases are TGTGCCAGCAGCTTTATGAGGAAGTCGGGAAATTCACCCCTCCACTTT. The variable domain in full, with the rest retrieved from reference TRBV7-2 and TRBJ1-6, is GAGVSQSPSNKVTEKGKDVELRCDPISGHTALYWYRQSLGQGLEFLIYFQGNSAPDKSGLPSDRFSAERTGGSVSTLTIQRTQQEDSAVYLCASSFMRKSGNSPLHFGNGTRLTVT.

In its sample, this clone was seen once. This chain uses TRBV30 with TRBJ2-7; D is perhaps TRBD1 (5 bases). This CDR3 is built from 14 residues. The V gene lost 1 base and the J gene lost 6 bases, with 16 bases spanning the gap. CDR1 and CDR2 from the germline V gene are GTSNPN and SVGIG (reference sequence). CDR3 nucleotides: TGTGCCTGGAGTGACCTCCCAGGGCCCTCCGAGCAGTACTTC. It is translated as CAWSDLPGPSEQYF.

The chain joins TRBV5-1 to TRBJ2-7; TRBD1 agrees at 8 bases. Germline CDR1 is SGHRS and CDR2 is YFSETQ. This CDR3 contains 17 residues. Trimming took 7 bases from V and 2 from J; bases not matched to a gene: 17. CDR3 coding DNA: TGCGCCAGCCGTGATAGATTCCGGGACAGGAAAGCCTACGAGCAGTACTTC. It codes for CASRDRFRDRKAYEQYF.

V gene TRBV18 combines with J gene TRBJ2-7; TRBD2 agrees at 13 bases. Trimming took 3 bases from V and 3 from J; bases not matched to a gene: 8. In germline, CDR1 is KGHSH, CDR2 LQKENI. The CDR3 is 17 amino acids. The CDR3 spells CASSPRTGLAGVYEQYF. CDR3 DNA: TGTGCCAGCTCACCCCGAACCGGACTAGCGGGAGTCTACGAGCAGTACTTC.

Of note for this clone: At one boundary the junction diverges from the germline segment, which might be a read error. The CDR3 DNA reads as TGTGCCAGCAAGGACAGACGACACCGGGGAGCTGTTTTT. Translated: CASKDRRHRGAVF. J is TRBJ2-2 and V is TRBV25-1; possibly TRBD1 for D (6 bases). The CDR3 contains 13 residues. CDR1 is MGHDK, CDR2 SYGVNS, per germline.

The CDR3 nucleotides are TGTGCCAGCGCCTCCGGGACGCTCTCCTACGAGCAGTACTTC. It is translated as CASASGTLSYEQYF. The chain recombines TRBV18 with TRBJ2-7; TRBD1 or TRBD2 may be the D gene (5 bases each). The V end was cut by 8 bases, the J end by 0 bases, with 14 bases between. The CDR3 length is 14 residues. Per the germline V gene, CDR1 is KGHSH and CDR2 is LQKENI.

The chain joins TRBV7-8 to TRBJ2-1; D possibly corresponds to TRBD1 (6 bases). V lost 4 bases to trimming and J lost 16 bases, with 17 bases between them. The CDR3 contains 12 residues. Germline values: CDR1 SGHVS, CDR2 FQNEAQ. This chain's CDR3 is CASSSWSRGGFF. CDR3 nucleotides: TGTGCCAGCAGCTCTTGGAGCAGAGGGGGATTCTTC.

The chain carries TRBV6-1 and TRBJ1-1; weak D call: TRBD1 (5 bases). Germline V lookup: CDR1 MNHNS, CDR2 SASEGT. V dropped 2 bases and J dropped 7 bases, with 8 bases sitting between them. The CDR3 sequence is 12 residues long. The CDR3 reads CASSERGGEAFF. Here the CDR3 DNA reads TGTGCCAGCAGTGAAAGGGGAGGTGAAGCTTTCTTT.

The chain uses TRBV29-1 and TRBJ2-2, with D perhaps matching TRBD2 (5 bases). The CDR3 is made up of 13 amino acids. Trimming took 4 bases from V and 4 from J, leaving 10 bases between them. Germline CDR1 is SQVTM and CDR2 is ANQGSEA. CDR3 DNA sequence: TGCAGCGTTGGACTACTATCCACCGGGGAGCTGTTTTTT. Amino acids: CSVGLLSTGELFF.

This CDR3 reads CASSPVASRETQYF. The CDR3, as DNA: TGCGCCAGCAGCCCAGTAGCAAGCAGGGAGACCCAGTACTTC. The gene calls are TRBV5-1 and TRBJ2-5, with D unclear. The CDR3 runs 14 residues. With 4 bases removed from V and 5 bases from J, the gap between germline ends came to 15 bases. Germline CDR1 and CDR2: SGHRS and YFSETQ.

This chain connects TRBV18 to TRBJ2-7; 9 bases fit TRBD1. There are 15 residues in the CDR3. Losses at the gene ends were 0 bases for V and 4 bases for J; bases not matched to a gene: 4. Germline-derived CDR1 and CDR2 are KGHSH and LQKENI. The DNA of the CDR3 is TGTGCCAGCTCACCACCGACAGGGGGATATTACGAGCAGTACTTC. It yields the protein CASSPPTGGYYEQYF.

The genes are TRBV4-2 and TRBJ1-2, with 9 bases fitting TRBD1. Per the germline V gene, CDR1 is LGHNA and CDR2 is YNFKEQ. V trimming: 3 bases; J trimming: 6 bases; junction bases outside the gene matches: 5. The CDR3 has 14 residues. The CDR3 protein is CASSHKDRGDGYTF. DNA of the CDR3: TGTGCCAGCAGCCACAAGGACAGGGGAGATGGCTACACCTTC.

This clone has a single count. This chain uses TRBV19 with TRBJ2-3, with D maybe TRBD1 (5 bases). CDR1 and CDR2 from the germline V gene are LNHDA and SQIVND (reference sequence). CDR3 length equals 18 residues. The V end lost 4 bases, the J end lost 5 bases, and 25 bases lay between the germline ends. The CDR3 DNA sequence: TGTGCCAGTAGTACCCGCCCAGGTGACAGCTTGTACGTAGATACGCAGTATTTT. Translating it yields CASSTRPGDSLYVDTQYF.

The chain recombines TRBV28 with TRBJ2-7; 9 nucleotides line up with TRBD1. V lost 3 bases, J lost 9 bases, and 6 bases stayed unmatched. CDR1 MDHEN and CDR2 SYDVKM come from the germline V gene. The CDR3 loop spans 13 amino acids. The CDR3 coding sequence is TGTGCCAGCAGTTTTTGGGGACAGGGTGCGCAGTACTTC. Its translation is CASSFWGQGAQYF.

The count of this clone is one. The chain links TRBV6-1 to TRBJ2-6, with D perhaps matching TRBD2 (5 bases). There are 15 residues in the CDR3. Germline V gene lookup returns CDR1 MNHNS and CDR2 SASEGT. Trimming left V 11 bases short and J 2 bases short, with 16 bases between. The CDR3 region is CAARVTSTGANVLTF. CDR3 DNA: TGTGCCGCGAGGGTAACGAGTACTGGGGCCAACGTCCTGACTTTC.

The chain joins TRBV6-1 to TRBJ2-7; no clear D gene. The germline gives CDR1 MNHNS, CDR2 SASEGT. The CDR3 sequence is 14 residues long. V lost 5 bases, J lost 0 bases, and 11 bases lay in between. CDR3 residues: CASSTSWGSYEQYF. The CDR3 DNA reads as TGTGCCAGCAGTACATCCTGGGGCTCCTACGAGCAGTACTTC.

The rearrangement uses TRBV11-1 and TRBJ2-5; weak D call: TRBD1 (6 bases). This CDR3 is 16 amino acids long. In germline, CDR1 is SGHAT, CDR2 FQDESV (reference sequence). The V and J ends lost 5 bases and 5 bases respectively, with 21 bases between them. The CDR3 loop reads CASSQVLQGERETQYF. CDR3 DNA sequence: TGTGCCAGCAGCCAAGTTCTACAGGGAGAGAGGGAGACCCAGTACTTC. Variable domain in full (rest from reference TRBV11-1 and TRBJ2-5): EAEVAQSPRYKITEKSQAVAFWCDPISGHATLYWYRQILGQGPELLVQFQDESVVDDSQLPKDRFSAERLKGVDSTLKIQPAELGDSAMYLCASSQVLQGERETQYFGPGTRLLVL.

The chain couples TRBV19 to TRBJ2-2; 7 nucleotides align to TRBD2. V was pared by 7 bases and J by 4 bases, with 12 bases of the junction left unmatched. Looked up from germline, CDR1 is LNHDA and CDR2 is SQIVND (reference sequence). The CDR3 contains 16 residues. CDR3 nucleotides: TGTGCCAGTAACGAGTGGAAAGCGGGAAGCACCGGGGAGCTGTTTTTT. This encodes CASNEWKAGSTGELFF.

This rearrangement joins TRBV4-1 to TRBJ1-3, with D possibly TRBD1 on 5 matching bases. V lost 4 bases and J 0 bases, leaving 13 bases between the germline ends. The CDR3 contains 16 residues. Germline V gene sequence: CDR1 MGHRA, CDR2 YSYEKL. The CDR3 protein is CASSPSWRGSGNTIYF. DNA of the CDR3: TGCGCCAGCAGCCCCTCCTGGAGGGGCTCTGGAAACACCATATATTTT.

The chain carries TRBV27 and TRBJ2-3; 14 nucleotides match TRBD2. Losses at the gene ends were 5 bases for V and 2 bases for J; bases not matched to a gene: 6. The CDR3 totals 17 residues. In germline, CDR1 is MNHEY, CDR2 SMNVEV (reference sequence). CDR3 protein: CASSAGLAGGTTDTQYF. CDR3 DNA: TGTGCCAGCAGTGCTGGACTAGCGGGAGGCACCACAGATACGCAGTATTTT.

The chain employs TRBV28 and TRBJ1-3, with TRBD1 identical over 7 bases. The V gene's germline CDR1 is MDHEN and CDR2 SYDVKM. The CDR3 consists of 16 residues. Trimming removed 5 bases from V and 0 bases from J; junction bases left unmatched: 7. The CDR3 protein is CASSPRGRTSGNTIYF. CDR3 DNA sequence: TGTGCCAGCAGTCCGAGGGGGCGAACCTCTGGAAACACCATATATTTT.

The chain combines TRBV28 with TRBJ1-4; D unresolved. Trimming left V 8 bases short and J 8 bases short, with 36 bases between. The CDR3 loop spans 20 amino acids. In germline, CDR1 is MDHEN, CDR2 SYDVKM. CDR3 in DNA: TGTGCCAGCGTTCACTCATACCCACCACGGACTCCTCGGCAACAGGAAAAACTGTTTTTT. Amino acid sequence: CASVHSYPPRTPRQQEKLFF.

The sample holds one count of this clone. Here the CDR3 reads CASSYGGPYNEQFF. In DNA form, the CDR3 reads TGTGCCAGCAGTTATGGCGGCCCCTACAATGAGCAGTTCTTC. J is TRBJ2-1 and V is TRBV27; D unclear. Looked up from germline, CDR1 is MNHEY and CDR2 is SMNVEV (reference sequence). The CDR3 spans 14 residues. Trimming shortened V by 4 bases and J by 2 bases, and 9 bases separated the two germline ends.

This chain joins TRBV5-6 and TRBJ1-2; 7 bases align to TRBD1. Germline V lookup: CDR1 SGHDT, CDR2 YYEEEE. The CDR3 is 13 residues long. Germline trimming cut 2 bases from V and 4 bases from J; bases unmatched to any gene: 2. The DNA of the CDR3 is TGTGCCAGCAGCTTCCGGGACAGCTATGGCTACACCTTC. It encodes CASSFRDSYGYTF.